This T cell receptor (beta chain) was captured in a study of lymphopenia after photon versus proton radiotherapy. Regarding the study as a whole: A bigger post-nadir fall in TCR diversity correlated inversely with survival time in deceased patients. Proton therapy kept repertoires fairly stable, unlike photons, which gained effector/memory cells. Oligoclonal CD8+ Temra expansion after nadir drove photon patients' diversity drop. Only patients who died were analyzed for survival; proton advantage is unproven.

This clone appeared once. The target antigen is unknown. Germline values: CDR1 KGHSH, CDR2 LQKENI. This CDR3 has 20 residues. V shed 1 base and J 10 bases; nucleotides not matched to a gene: 21. Generated by immunoSEQ multiplex PCR, the TCRdb table keeps only in-frame clones and is missing some. This table has about 7,500 clones, more than 85% appearing once. The chain uses TRBV18 and TRBJ2-1; 11 positions agree with TRBD2. Sequencing used peripheral blood, obtained from a patient treated with photon-based radiotherapy. The sequence was collected from a woman in her sixties or seventies with pancreatic cancer. In nucleotides, the CDR3 is TGTGCCAGCTCACCACAATACAGGGGGGGAAGACTAGCGGGATATCAAGAGCAGTTCTTC. Its translation is CASSPQYRGGRLAGYQEQFF. Full variable domain (missing parts from reference TRBV18 and TRBJ2-1): NAGVMQNPRHLVRRRGQEARLRCSPMKGHSHVYWYRQLPEEGLKFMVYLQKENIIDESGMPKERFSAEFPKEGPSILRIQQVVRGDSAAYFCASSPQYRGGRLAGYQEQFFGPGTRLTVL.